The T cell receptor beta chain under discussion was sequenced for a study of OX40 agonist ivuxolimab in advanced cancers. Whole-study results and caveats: The authors also found low normalized T-cell clonal expansion in some nonresponders. On average, CD8+ T cells had more expanded clones than CD4+.

Data came from immunoSEQ multiplex PCR; TCRdb stores just in-frame clones and leaves some out. The table lists about 90,000 clones, approximately 90% of them singletons. A note on this clone: As yet, its antigen is unknown.

The germline gives CDR1 LNHDA, CDR2 SQIVND (reference sequence). Trimming took 3 bases from V and 3 from J, leaving 3 bases between them. The CDR3 spans 12 residues. The sequenced sample was CD4+ or CD8+ T cells sorted from blood, obtained in a trial of the OX40 agonist ivuxolimab. The V gene is TRBV19, the J gene TRBJ1-5; D is undetermined. The TCR was taken from an adult with an advanced solid tumor such as melanoma, head and neck, liver or kidney cancer. As DNA, the CDR3 is TGTGCCAGTAGTATTTACAATCAGCCCCAGCATTTT. Protein product: CASSIYNQPQHF.